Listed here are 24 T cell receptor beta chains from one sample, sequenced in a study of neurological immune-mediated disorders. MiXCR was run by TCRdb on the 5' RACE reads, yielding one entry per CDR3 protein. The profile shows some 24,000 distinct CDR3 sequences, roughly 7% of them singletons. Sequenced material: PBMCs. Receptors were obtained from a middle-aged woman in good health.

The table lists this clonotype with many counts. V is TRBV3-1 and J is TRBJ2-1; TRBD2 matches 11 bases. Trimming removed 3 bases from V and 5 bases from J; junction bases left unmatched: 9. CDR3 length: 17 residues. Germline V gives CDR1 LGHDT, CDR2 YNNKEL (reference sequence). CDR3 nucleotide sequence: TGTGCCAGCAGCCACCTTAGCGGGAGGGGCCAGAACAATGAGCAGTTCTTC. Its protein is CASSHLSGRGQNNEQFF.

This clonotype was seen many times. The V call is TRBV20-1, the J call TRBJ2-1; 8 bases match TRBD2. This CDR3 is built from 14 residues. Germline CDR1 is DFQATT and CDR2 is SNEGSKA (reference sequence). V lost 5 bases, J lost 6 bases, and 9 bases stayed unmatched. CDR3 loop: CSALSLLAANEQFF. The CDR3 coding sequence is TGCAGTGCTCTGTCTTTACTAGCGGCCAATGAGCAGTTCTTC.

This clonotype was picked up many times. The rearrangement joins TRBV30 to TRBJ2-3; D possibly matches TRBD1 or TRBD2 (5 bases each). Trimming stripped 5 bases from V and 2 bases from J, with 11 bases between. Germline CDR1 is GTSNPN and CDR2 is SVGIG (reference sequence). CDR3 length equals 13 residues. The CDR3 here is CAWRGSNTDTQYF. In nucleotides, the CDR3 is TGTGCCTGGCGGGGCAGCAACACAGATACGCAGTATTTT.

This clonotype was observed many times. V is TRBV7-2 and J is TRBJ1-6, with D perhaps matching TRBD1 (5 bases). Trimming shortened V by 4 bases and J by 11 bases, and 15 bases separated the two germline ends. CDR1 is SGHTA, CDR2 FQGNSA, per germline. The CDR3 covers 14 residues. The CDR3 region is CASSSLGAGTPLHF. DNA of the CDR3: TGTGCCAGCAGCTCCCTAGGGGCAGGGACACCCCTCCACTTT.

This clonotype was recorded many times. The CDR3 region has the DNA TGTGCCAGCAGCAGAACAGGGACTCCTCTCGGCAATGAGCAGTTCTTC. This encodes CASSRTGTPLGNEQFF. This chain connects TRBV9 to TRBJ2-1, with D perhaps matching TRBD1 or TRBD2 (6 bases each). CDR3 length: 16 residues. V lost 4 bases and J 6 bases, leaving 20 bases between the germline ends. Looked up from germline, CDR1 is SGDLS and CDR2 is YYNGEE.

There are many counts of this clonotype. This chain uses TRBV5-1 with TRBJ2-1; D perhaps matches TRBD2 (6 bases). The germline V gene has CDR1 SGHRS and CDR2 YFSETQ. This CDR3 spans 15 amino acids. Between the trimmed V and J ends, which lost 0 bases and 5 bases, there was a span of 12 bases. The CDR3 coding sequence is TGCGCCAGCAGCTTGGTTGCGGGACCCAACAATGAGCAGTTCTTC. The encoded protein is CASSLVAGPNNEQFF.

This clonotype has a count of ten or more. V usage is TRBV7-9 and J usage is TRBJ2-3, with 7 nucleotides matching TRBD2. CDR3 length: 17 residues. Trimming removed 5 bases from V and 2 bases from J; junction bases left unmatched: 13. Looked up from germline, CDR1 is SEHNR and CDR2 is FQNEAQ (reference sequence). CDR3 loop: CASSQNPSGQSTDTQYF. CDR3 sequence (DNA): TGTGCCAGCAGCCAAAATCCTAGCGGCCAATCCACAGATACGCAGTATTTT.

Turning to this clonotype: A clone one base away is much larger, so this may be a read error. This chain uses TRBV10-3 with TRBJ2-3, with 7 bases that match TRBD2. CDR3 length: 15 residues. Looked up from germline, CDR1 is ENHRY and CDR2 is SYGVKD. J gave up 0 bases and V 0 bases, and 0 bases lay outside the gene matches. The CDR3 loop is CAISESSGSTDTQYF. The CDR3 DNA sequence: TGTGCCATCAGTGAGTCTAGCGGGAGCACAGATACGCAGTATTTT.

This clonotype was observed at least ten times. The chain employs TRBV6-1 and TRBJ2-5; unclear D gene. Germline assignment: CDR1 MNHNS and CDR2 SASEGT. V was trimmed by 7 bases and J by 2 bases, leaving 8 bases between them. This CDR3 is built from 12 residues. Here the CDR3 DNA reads TGTGCCAGCAATCTAAGACAAGAGACCCAGTACTTC. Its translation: CASNLRQETQYF.

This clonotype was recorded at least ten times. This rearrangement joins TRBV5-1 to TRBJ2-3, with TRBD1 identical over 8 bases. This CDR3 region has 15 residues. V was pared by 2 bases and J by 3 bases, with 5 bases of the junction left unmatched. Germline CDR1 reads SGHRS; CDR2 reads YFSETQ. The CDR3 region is CASSFGRGRTDTQYF. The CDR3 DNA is TGCGCCAGCAGCTTCGGCAGGGGGCGGACAGATACGCAGTATTTT.

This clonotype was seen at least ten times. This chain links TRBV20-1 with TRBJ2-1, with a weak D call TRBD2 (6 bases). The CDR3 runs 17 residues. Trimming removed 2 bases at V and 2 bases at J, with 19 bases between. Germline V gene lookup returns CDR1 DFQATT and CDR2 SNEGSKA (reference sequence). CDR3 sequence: CSARSPIGSLAYNEQFF. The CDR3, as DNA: TGCAGTGCTAGAAGCCCTATCGGGAGTCTCGCCTACAATGAGCAGTTCTTC.

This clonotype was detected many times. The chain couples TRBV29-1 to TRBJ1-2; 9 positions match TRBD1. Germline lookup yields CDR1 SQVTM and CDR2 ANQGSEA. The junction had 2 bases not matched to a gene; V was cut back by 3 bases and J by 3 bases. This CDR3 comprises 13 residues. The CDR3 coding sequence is TGCAGCGTTGAGACAGGGGGGTACTATGGCTACACCTTC. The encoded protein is CSVETGGYYGYTF.

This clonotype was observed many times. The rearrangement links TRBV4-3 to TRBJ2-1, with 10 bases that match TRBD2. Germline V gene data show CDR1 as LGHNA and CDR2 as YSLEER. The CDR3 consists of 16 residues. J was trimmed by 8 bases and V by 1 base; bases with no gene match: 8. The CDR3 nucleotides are TGCGCCAGCAGCCAAGGGGAGCTAGCGGGAGTGCATGAGCAGTTCTTC. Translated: CASSQGELAGVHEQFF.

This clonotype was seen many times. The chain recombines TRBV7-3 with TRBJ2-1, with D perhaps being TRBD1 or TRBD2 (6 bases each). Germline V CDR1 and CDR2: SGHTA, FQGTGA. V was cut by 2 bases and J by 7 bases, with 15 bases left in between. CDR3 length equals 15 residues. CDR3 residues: CASSLEGGEGNEQFF. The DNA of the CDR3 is TGTGCCAGCAGCTTAGAGGGGGGAGAGGGAAATGAGCAGTTCTTC.

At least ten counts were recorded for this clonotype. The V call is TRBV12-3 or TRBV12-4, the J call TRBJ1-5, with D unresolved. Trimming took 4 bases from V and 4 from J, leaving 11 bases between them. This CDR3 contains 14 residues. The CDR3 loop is CASSSRRLNQPQHF. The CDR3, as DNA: TGTGCCAGCAGTTCGAGACGGTTGAATCAGCCCCAGCATTTT.

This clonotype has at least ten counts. The CDR3 coding sequence is TGTGCCAGCAGCCTCCGTCTTGGGGCGGGAGGTGGCTACACCTTC. Residues: CASSLRLGAGGGYTF. The rearrangement uses TRBV7-2 and TRBJ1-2, with a weak D call TRBD1 (5 bases). The V gene's germline CDR1 is SGHTA and CDR2 FQGNSA. The V and J ends lost 5 bases and 7 bases respectively, with 20 bases between them. The length of the CDR3 is 15 residues.

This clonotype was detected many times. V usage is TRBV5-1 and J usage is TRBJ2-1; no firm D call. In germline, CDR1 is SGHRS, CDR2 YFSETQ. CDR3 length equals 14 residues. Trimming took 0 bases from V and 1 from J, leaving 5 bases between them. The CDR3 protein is CASSLGQSYNEQFF. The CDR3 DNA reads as TGCGCCAGCAGCTTGGGGCAGTCCTACAATGAGCAGTTCTTC.

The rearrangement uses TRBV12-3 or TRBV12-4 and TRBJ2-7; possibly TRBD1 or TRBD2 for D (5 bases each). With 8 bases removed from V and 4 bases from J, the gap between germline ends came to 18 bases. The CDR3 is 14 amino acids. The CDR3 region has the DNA TGTGCCAGCTCCCCGGGGCAGGTCGTTTACGAGCAGTACTTC. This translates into CASSPGQVVYEQYF.

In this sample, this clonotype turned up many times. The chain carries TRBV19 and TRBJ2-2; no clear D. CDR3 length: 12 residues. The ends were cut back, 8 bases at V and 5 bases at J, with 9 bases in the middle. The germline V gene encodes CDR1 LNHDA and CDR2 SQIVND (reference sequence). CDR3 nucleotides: TGTGCCAGTGACGCGAGAACCGGGGAGCTGTTTTTT. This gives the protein CASDARTGELFF.

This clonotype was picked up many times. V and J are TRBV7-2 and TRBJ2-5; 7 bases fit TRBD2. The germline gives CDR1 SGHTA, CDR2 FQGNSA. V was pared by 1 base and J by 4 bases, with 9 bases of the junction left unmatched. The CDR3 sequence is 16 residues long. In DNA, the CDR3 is TGTGCCAGCAGCTTAGGGACTAGGAGGGCCACAGAGACCCAGTACTTC. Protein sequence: CASSLGTRRATETQYF.

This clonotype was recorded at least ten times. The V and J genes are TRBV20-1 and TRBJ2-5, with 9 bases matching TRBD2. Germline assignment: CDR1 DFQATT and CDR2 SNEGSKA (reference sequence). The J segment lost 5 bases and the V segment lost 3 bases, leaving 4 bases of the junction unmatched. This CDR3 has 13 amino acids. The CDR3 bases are TGCAGTGCTAGCCTACTAGCGGGCGAGACCCAGTACTTC. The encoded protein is CSASLLAGETQYF.

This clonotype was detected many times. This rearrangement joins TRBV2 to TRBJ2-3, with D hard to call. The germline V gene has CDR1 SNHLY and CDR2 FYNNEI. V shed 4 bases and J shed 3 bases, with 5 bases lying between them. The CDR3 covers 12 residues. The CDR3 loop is CASSGGTDTQYF. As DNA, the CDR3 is TGTGCCAGCAGTGGTGGGACAGATACGCAGTATTTT.

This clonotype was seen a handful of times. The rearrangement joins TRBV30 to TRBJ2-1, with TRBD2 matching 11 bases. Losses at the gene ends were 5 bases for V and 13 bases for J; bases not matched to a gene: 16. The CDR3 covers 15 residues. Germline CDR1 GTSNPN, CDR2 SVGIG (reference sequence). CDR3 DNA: TGTGCCTGGGCAAAGGGGGGAACTAGCGGGAGTTATCAGTTCTTC. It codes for CAWAKGGTSGSYQFF.

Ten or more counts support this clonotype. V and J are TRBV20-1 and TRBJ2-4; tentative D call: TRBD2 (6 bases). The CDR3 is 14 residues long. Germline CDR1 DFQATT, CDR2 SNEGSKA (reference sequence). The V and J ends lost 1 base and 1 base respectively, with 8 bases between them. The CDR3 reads CSARAGAAKNIQYF. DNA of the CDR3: TGCAGTGCTAGAGCGGGAGCGGCCAAAAACATTCAGTACTTC.